The rows below give T cell receptor beta chains drawn from one sample of a study of shared clonotypes between healthy human individuals. Libraries were prepared by immunoSEQ multiplex PCR; TCRdb keeps only in-frame clonotypes and omits some of them. Among 1,500,000 or so clones listed, 97% to 99% were seen once. Sequences were obtained from naive CD4+ T cells sorted from blood. These TCRs come from a young man in good health. Both conserved end residues are part of each CDR3. D genes are given only for firm matches. Clone size, where shown, is once, few, many, or a class for clones that have expanded.

DNA,CDR3,size,D,V,J
TGTGCCAGCAGCTATAACGGGGCGGACTATGGCTACACCTTC,CASSYNGADYGYTF,.,.,TRBV11-2,TRBJ1-2
TGTGCCAGCAATCAGGGACCCGGGGAGCTGTTTTTT,CASNQGPGELFF,once,.,TRBV6-1,TRBJ2-2
TGTGCCACCAGCACGAACAGGGCCTACGAGCAGTACTTC,CATSTNRAYEQYF,.,.,TRBV15,TRBJ2-7
TGTGCCAGCAGCGTCACCGGGACAGGCAATCAGCCCCAGCATTTT,CASSVTGTGNQPQHF,.,TRBD1,TRBV9,TRBJ1-5
TGTGCCAGCTCACCACCGGGCAGGGGCCCCCACTACGAGCAGTACTTC,CASSPPGRGPHYEQYF,.,.,TRBV18,TRBJ2-7
TGTGCCAGCCGGGGAGGGGACAGCTCAAGTCAGCCCCAGCATTTT,CASRGGDSSSQPQHF,.,TRBD1,TRBV6-1,TRBJ1-5
TGCGCCAGCAGCATTCCGAGCGGGGGGAATGAGCAGTTCTTC,CASSIPSGGNEQFF,.,TRBD2,TRBV5-1,TRBJ2-1
TGCGCCAGCAAATTTAGGCAGGGAGCAGATGAGCAGTACTTC,CASKFRQGADEQYF,.,.,TRBV5-1,TRBJ2-7
TGTGCCGGATCCCGGGACAGGGGATATGGCTACACCTTC,CAGSRDRGYGYTF,once,TRBD1,TRBV2,TRBJ1-2
TGCGCCAGCAGCTCAGGGTCTGGGGCCAACGTCCTGACTTTC,CASSSGSGANVLTF,.,.,TRBV5-1,TRBJ2-6
TGTGCCAGCAGCCGGGACAGGGTCTACAATGAGCAGTTCTTC,CASSRDRVYNEQFF,.,TRBD1,TRBV5-5,TRBJ2-1
TGCGCCAGCAGAACTCGCCCTACTTTAGCCGGCTCGTTTGGGCAAGAGACCCAGTACTTC,CASRTRPTLAGSFGQETQYF,.,.,TRBV5-1,TRBJ2-5